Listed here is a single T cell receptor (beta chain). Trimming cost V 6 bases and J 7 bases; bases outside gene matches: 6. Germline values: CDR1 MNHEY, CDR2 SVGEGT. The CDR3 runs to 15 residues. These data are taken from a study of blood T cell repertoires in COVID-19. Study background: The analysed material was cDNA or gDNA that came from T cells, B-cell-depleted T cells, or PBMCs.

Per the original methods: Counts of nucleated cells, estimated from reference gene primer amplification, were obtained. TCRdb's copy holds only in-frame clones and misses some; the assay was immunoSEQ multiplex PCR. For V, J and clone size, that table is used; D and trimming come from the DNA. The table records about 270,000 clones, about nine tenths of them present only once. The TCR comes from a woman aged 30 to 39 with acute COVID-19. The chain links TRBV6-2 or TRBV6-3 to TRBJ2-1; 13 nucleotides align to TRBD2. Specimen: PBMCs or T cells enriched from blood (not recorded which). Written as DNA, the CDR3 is TGTGCCAGCAGCTCCCGACTAGCGGGAGGAAATGAGCAGTTCTTC. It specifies CASSSRLAGGNEQFF.